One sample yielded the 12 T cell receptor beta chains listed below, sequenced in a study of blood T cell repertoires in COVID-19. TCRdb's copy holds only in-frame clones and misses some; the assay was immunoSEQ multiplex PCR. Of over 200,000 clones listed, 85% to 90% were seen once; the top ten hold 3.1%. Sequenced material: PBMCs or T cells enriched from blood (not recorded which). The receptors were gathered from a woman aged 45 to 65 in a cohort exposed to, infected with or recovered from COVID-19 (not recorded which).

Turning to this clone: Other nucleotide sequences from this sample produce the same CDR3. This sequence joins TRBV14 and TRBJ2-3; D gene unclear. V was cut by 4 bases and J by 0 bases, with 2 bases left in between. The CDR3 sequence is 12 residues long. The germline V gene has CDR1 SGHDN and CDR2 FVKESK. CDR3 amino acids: CASSPSTDTQYF. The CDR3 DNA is TGTGCCAGCAGCCCGAGCACAGATACGCAGTATTTT.

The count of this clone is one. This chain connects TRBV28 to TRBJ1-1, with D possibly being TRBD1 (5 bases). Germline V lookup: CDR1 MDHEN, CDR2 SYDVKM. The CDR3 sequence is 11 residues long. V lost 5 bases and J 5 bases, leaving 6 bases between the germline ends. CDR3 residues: CASSTGTEAFF. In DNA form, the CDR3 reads TGTGCCAGCAGTACAGGTACTGAAGCTTTCTTT.

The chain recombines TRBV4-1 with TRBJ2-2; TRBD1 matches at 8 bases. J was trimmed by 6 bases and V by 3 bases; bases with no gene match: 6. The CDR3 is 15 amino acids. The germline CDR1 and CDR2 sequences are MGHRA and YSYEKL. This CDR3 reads CASSHPGQAAGELFF. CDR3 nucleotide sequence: TGCGCCAGCAGCCACCCGGGACAGGCCGCCGGGGAGCTGTTTTTT.

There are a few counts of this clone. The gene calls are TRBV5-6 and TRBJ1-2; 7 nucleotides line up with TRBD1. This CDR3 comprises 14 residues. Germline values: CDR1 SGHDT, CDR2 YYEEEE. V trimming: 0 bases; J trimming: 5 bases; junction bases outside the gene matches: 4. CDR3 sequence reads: CASSLAGQKYGYTF. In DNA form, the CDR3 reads TGTGCCAGCAGCTTGGCGGGACAGAAATATGGCTACACCTTC.

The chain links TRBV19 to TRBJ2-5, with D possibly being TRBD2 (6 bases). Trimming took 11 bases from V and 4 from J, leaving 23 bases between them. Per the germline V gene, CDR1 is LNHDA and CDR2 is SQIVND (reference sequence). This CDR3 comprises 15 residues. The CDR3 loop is CARVIVGGVGETQYF. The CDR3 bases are TGTGCCCGAGTAATAGTGGGGGGTGTAGGAGAGACCCAGTACTTC.

CDR3 amino acids: CASSPAWGGQTEAFF. Here the CDR3 DNA reads TGTGCCAGCAGCCCCGCCTGGGGGGGCCAAACTGAAGCTTTCTTT. The chain recombines TRBV3-1 (or the pseudogene TRBV3-2) with TRBJ1-1; weak D call: TRBD1 (6 bases). The CDR3 extends over 15 amino acids. Germline V CDR1 and CDR2: LGHDT, YNNKEL (reference sequence). V was trimmed by 4 bases and J by 5 bases, leaving 17 bases between them.

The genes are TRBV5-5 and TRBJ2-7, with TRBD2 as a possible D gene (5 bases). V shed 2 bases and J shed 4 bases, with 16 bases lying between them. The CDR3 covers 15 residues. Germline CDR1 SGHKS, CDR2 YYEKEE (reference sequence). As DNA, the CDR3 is TGTGCCAGCAGCTTCGGGGATTTAAACTTATACGAGCAGTACTTC. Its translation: CASSFGDLNLYEQYF.

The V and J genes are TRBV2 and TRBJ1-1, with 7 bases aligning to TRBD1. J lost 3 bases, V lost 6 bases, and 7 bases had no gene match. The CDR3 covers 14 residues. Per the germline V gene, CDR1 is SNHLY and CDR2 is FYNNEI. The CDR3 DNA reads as TGTGCCAGCAGGGGACAGTTGGGGGACACTGAAGCTTTCTTT. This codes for CASRGQLGDTEAFF.

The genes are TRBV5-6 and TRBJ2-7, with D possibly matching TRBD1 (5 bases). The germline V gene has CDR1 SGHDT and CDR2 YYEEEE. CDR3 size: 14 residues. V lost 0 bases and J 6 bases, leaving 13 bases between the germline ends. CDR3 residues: CASSLEWAGSEQYF. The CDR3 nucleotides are TGTGCCAGCAGCTTGGAGTGGGCAGGGTCCGAGCAGTACTTC.

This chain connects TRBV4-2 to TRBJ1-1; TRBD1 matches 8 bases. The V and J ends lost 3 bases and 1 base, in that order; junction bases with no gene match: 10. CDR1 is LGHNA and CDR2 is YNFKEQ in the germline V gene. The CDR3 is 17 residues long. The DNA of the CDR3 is TGTGCCAGCAGCCAGAAAGACAGGGGACGACCGAACACTGAAGCTTTCTTT. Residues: CASSQKDRGRPNTEAFF.

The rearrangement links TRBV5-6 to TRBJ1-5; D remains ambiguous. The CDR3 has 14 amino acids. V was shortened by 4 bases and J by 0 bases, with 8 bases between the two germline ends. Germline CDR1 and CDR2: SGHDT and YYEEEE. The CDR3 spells CASSTRGSNQPQHF. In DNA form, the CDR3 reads TGTGCCAGCAGCACCCGGGGTAGCAATCAGCCCCAGCATTTT.

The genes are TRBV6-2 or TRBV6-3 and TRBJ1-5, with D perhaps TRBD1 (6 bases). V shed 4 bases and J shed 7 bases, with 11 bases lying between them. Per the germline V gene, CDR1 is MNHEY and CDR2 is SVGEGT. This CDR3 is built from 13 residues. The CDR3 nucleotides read TGTGCCAGCAGTTCACAGGGTGACCAGCCCCAGCATTTT. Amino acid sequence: CASSSQGDQPQHF.